This T cell receptor (beta chain) derives from a study of T cells in pancreatic ductal adenocarcinoma (TCRdb year 2017). Concerning the study at large: Surgically resected pancreatic ductal adenocarcinoma specimens were analyzed for the quantity, spatial distribution, and characteristics of both suppressive cells and tumor-infiltrating CD8+ T cells, an effort aimed at clarifying the adaptive T-cell response occurring naturally. Study-wide conclusions, independent of this receptor: Because most pancreatic cancer patients present with inoperable disease, the resected cohort was biased toward the minority with early-stage disease. There was no significant difference in T-cell clonality between tumor and blood, where mean clonality was about 0.11 for tumors and more than 0.065 for blood. Tumor versus blood clonality comparisons may be biased because tumors are enriched in CD45RO+ effector rather than naive T cells, biasing toward lower diversity. More total productive templates and about 8-fold more unique clonotypes were found in blood samples than in tumor samples.

The cysteine opens and the phenylalanine closes a CDR3 of 16 amino acids. This entry keeps only the CDR3 DNA: 48 bases, framed from base 1. V lost 8 bases and J lost 1 base; the stretch between them is 18 bases long. CDR1 MDHEN and CDR2 SYDVKM were looked up in the germline V gene. Selected pancreatic ductal adenocarcinoma patients had undergone surgery without neoadjuvant therapy. Peripheral blood was collected in heparin tubes, from which PBMCs were isolated by histopaque density gradient and cryopreserved in approximately 9.3% DMSO. The DNeasy Blood and Tissue Kit, with Proteinase K and RNase treatment, was used to extract genomic DNA from roughly seven PBMC specimens and 9 or 10 flash-frozen tumor specimens. The immunoSEQ hsTCRB kit was used to amplify TCR beta CDR3 regions from genomic DNA. High-throughput TRB CDR3 sequencing was performed on an Illumina HiSeq system. In the source study's methods: The immunoSEQ software was used to analyze sequencing reads, and nonproductive sequences containing premature stops or frame-shifts were removed. Clonality of the repertoire was calculated as one minus the Shannon entropy normalized by log2 of the number of unique productive sequences. The immuneACCESS repertoire file appears here via TCRdb, limited to in-frame rearrangements. These files lack a portion of the clones; in checked studies, under half of the deficit traces to unresolved V genes, and the cause of the others is not known. For V, J and clone size, that table is used; D and trimming come from the DNA. For this sample the table gives roughly 9,500 clones, of which over 85% were detected only once. The ten largest account for approximately 3.1% of the sample.

A single count supports this clone. Its recognized antigen is unknown. The sample holds no much larger clone one base away, and base qualities are not on file. The sequenced sample consisted of PBMCs. The rearrangement joined TRBV28 to TRBJ2-1; the D gene is perhaps TRBD2, on 6 matching bases. The sequence was collected from a human donor with pancreatic ductal adenocarcinoma. The DNA sequence reads TGTGCCAGCTCGCGGGGTCGTGGTAGGTCCTACAATGAGCAGTTCTTC. It is translated as CASSRGRGRSYNEQFF.